This T cell receptor (beta chain) was identified in a study of CD8 T cells in Susac syndrome. The RNA, roughly 0.5 to 1 ug, was put through reverse transcription using random hexamers. A single record per CDR3 protein comes from TCRdb applying MiXCR to the immunoSEQ multiplex PCR reads. The data contain about 210,000 distinct CDR3 sequences, 95% of them singletons. Between the trimmed V and J ends, which lost 1 base and 3 bases, there was a span of 10 bases. CDR1 SNHLY and CDR2 FYNNEI come from the germline V gene. This CDR3 has 15 residues. The sequencing sample was made of CD4+ T cells from PBMCs. This sequence joins TRBV2 and TRBJ1-5, with TRBD1 as a possible D gene (5 bases). The TCR was taken from a human donor with multiple sclerosis. DNA for the CDR3: TGTGCCAGCAGTGAAGATGGGGCGGTCAATCAGCCCCAGCATTTT. Translating it yields CASSEDGAVNQPQHF.